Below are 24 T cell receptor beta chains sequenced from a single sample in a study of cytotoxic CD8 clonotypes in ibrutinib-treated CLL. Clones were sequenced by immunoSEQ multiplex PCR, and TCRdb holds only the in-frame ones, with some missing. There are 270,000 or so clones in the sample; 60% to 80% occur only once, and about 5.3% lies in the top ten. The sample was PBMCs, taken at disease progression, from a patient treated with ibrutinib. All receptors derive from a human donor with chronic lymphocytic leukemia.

CDR3 sequence reads: CASSGPLTVDQETQYF. In DNA, the CDR3 is TGTGCCAGCAGCGGTCCCTTGACAGTAGATCAAGAGACCCAGTACTTC. V and J are TRBV9 and TRBJ2-5, with D tentatively TRBD1 (5 bases). The CDR3 has 16 residues. Trimming left V 3 bases short and J 2 bases short, with 17 bases between. CDR1 is SGDLS, CDR2 YYNGEE, per germline.

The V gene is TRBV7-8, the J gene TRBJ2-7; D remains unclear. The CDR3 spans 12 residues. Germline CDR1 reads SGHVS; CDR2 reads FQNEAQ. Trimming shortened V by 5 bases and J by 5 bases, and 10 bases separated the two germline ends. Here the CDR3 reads CASSPGLHEQYF. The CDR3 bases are TGTGCCAGCAGCCCGGGTCTTCACGAGCAGTACTTC.

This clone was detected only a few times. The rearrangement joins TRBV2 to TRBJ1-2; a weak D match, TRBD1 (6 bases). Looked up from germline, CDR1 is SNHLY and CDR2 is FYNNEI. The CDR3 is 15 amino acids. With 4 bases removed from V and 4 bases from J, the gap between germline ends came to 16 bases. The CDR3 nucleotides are TGTGCCAGCAGTGTAGGCCTGACAGGACTCTATGGCTACACCTTC. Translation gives CASSVGLTGLYGYTF.

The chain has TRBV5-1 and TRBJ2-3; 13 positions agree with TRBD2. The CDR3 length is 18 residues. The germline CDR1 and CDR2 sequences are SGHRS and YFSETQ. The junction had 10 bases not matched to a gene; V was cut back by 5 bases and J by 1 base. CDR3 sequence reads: CASRLLAGGRGCTDTQYF. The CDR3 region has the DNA TGCGCCAGCAGGTTACTAGCGGGAGGGAGGGGGTGCACAGATACGCAGTATTTT.

Here the CDR3 DNA reads TGCAGCGTTGACAGGGCATCAGATACGCAGTATTTT. Residues: CSVDRASDTQYF. The J gene is TRBJ2-3, the V gene TRBV29-1; D might be TRBD1 (5 bases). V was shortened by 3 bases and J by 4 bases, with 8 bases between the two germline ends. Germline V gene sequence: CDR1 SQVTM, CDR2 ANQGSEA. CDR3 length: 12 amino acids.

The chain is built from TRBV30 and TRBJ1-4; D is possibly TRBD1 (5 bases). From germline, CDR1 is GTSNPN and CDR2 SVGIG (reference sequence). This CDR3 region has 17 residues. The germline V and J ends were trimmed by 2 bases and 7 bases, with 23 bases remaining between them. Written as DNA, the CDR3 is TGTGCCTGGAGTTCAAGGGACTGTGGTCCTGAAGCTGAAAAACTGTTTTTT. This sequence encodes CAWSSRDCGPEAEKLFF.

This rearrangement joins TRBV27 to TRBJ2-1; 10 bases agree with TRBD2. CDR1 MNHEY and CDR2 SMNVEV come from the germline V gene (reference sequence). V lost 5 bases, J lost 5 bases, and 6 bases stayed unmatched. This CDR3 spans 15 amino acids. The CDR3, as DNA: TGTGCCAGCAGTATCCTAGCGGGAGCAAACAATGAGCAGTTCTTC. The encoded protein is CASSILAGANNEQFF.

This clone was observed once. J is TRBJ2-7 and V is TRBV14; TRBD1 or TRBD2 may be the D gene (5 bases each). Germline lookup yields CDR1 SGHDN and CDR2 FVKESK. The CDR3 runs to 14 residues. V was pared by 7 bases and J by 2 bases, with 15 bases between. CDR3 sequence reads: CASNPTGGTYEQYF. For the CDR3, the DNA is TGTGCCAGCAACCCAACAGGAGGTACCTACGAGCAGTACTTC.

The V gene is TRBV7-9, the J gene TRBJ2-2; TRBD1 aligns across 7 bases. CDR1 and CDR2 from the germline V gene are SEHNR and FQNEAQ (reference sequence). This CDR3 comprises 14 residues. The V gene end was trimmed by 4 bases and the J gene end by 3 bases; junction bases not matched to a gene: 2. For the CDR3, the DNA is TGTGCCAGCAGCTACAGGGGAGACACCGGGGAGCTGTTTTTT. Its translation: CASSYRGDTGELFF.

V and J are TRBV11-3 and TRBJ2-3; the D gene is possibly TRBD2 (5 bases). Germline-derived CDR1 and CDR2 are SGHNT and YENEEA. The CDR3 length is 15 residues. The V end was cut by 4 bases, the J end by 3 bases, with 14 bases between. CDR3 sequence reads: CASSSILSGTDTQYF. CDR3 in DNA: TGTGCCAGCAGCTCCATCCTGTCGGGGACAGATACGCAGTATTTT. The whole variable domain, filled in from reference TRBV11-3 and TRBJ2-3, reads EAGVVQSPRYKIIEKKQPVAFWCNPISGHNTLYWYLQNLGQGPELLIRYENEEAVDDSQLPKDRFSAERLKGVDSTLKIQPAELGDSAVYLCASSSILSGTDTQYFGPGTRLTVL.

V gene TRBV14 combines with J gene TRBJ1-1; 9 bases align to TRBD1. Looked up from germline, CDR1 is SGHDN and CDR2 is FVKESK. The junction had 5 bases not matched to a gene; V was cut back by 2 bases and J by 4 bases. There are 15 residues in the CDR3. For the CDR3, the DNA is TGTGCCAGCAGCCAATCCGGGACAGGGCTCACTGAAGCTTTCTTT. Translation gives CASSQSGTGLTEAFF.

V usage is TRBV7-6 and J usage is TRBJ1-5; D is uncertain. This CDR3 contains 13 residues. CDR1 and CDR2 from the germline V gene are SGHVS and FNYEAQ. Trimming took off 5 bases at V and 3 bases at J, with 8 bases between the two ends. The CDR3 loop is CASSQDHNQPQHF. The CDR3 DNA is TGTGCCAGCAGCCAGGACCACAATCAGCCCCAGCATTTT.

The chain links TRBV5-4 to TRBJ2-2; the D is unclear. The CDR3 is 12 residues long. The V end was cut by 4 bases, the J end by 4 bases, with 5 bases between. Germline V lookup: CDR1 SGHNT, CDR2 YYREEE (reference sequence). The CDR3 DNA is TGTGCCAGCAGCGCAGGCACCGGGGAGCTGTTTTTT. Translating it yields CASSAGTGELFF.

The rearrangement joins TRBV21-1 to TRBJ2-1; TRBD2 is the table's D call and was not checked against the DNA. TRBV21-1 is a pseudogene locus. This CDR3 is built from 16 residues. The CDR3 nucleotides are TGTGCCAGCAGTAGAATAGCGGGAGGGGGGTCCAATGAGCAGTTCTTC. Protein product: CASSRIAGGGSNEQFF.

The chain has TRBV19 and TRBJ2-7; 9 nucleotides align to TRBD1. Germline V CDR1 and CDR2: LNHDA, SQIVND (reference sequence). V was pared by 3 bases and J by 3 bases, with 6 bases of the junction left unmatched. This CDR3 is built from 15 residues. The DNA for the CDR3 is TGTGCCAGTAGTATCATAGCGGACAGGGGCTACGAGCAGTACTTC. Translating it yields CASSIIADRGYEQYF.

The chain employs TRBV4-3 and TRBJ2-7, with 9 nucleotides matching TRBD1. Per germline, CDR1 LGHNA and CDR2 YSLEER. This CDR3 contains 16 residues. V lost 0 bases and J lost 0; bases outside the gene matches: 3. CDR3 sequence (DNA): TGCGCCAGCAGCCAAGAGGCGGGACAGGGCTCCTACGAGCAGTACTTC. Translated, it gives CASSQEAGQGSYEQYF.

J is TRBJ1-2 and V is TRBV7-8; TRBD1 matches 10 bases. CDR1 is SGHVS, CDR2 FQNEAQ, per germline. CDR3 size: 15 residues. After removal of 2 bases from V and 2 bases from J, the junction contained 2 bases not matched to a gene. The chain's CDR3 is CASSLRGQGNYGYTF. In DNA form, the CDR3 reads TGTGCCAGCAGCTTAAGGGGACAGGGGAACTATGGCTACACCTTC.

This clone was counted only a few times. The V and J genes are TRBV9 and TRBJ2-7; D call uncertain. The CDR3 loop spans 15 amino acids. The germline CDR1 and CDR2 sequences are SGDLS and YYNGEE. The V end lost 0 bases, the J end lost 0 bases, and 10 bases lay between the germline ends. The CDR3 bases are TGTGCCAGCAGCGTAGGTGAGTTAGGCTCCTACGAGCAGTACTTC. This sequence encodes CASSVGELGSYEQYF.

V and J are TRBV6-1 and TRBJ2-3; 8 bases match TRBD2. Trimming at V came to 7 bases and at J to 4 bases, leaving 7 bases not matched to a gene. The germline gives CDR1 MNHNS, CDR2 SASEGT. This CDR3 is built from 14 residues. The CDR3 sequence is CASTPGGAADTQYF. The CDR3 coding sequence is TGTGCCAGCACCCCCGGGGGGGCCGCAGATACGCAGTATTTT.

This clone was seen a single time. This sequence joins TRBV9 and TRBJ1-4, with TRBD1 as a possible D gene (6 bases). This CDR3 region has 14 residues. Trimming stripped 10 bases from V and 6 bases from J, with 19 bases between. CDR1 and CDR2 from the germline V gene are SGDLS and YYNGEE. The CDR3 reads CASGPPGVDEKLFF. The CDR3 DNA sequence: TGTGCCTCCGGGCCCCCAGGGGTCGATGAAAAACTGTTTTTT.

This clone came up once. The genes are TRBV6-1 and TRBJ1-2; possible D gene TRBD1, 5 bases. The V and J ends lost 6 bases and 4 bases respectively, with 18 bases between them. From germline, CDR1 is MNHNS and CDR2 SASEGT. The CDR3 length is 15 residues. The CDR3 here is CASRLDTYDFYGYTF. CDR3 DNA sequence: TGTGCCAGCAGATTGGACACCTACGATTTCTATGGCTACACCTTC.

CDR3 region: CASSLVGQGEQYF. As DNA, the CDR3 is TGTGCCAGCAGCTTAGTCGGTCAGGGCGAGCAGTACTTC. The chain recombines TRBV7-2 with TRBJ2-7; a possible D gene is TRBD1 (5 bases). Trimming cost V 1 base and J 6 bases, with 10 bases left between them. Germline V CDR1 and CDR2: SGHTA, FQGNSA. The length of the CDR3 is 13 residues.

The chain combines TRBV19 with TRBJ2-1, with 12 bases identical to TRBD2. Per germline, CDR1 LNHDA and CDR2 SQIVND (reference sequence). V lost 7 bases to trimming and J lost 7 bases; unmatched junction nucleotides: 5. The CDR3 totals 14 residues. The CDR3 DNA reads TGTGCCAGTAATCGGGGACTAGCGGGTAATGAGCAGTTCTTC. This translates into CASNRGLAGNEQFF.

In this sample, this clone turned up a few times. CDR3 in amino acids: CSARPSGGYTF. The CDR3 DNA reads as TGCAGTGCTAGACCCTCGGGGGGCTACACCTTC. V and J are TRBV20-1 and TRBJ1-2; D unresolved. Per the germline V gene, CDR1 is DFQATT and CDR2 is SNEGSKA (reference sequence). CDR3 length: 11 residues. V was trimmed by 2 bases and J by 8 bases, leaving 9 bases between them.